The 25 T cell receptor beta chains in this list originate from one sample, sequenced in a study of OX40 agonist ivuxolimab in advanced cancers. Profiling relied on immunoSEQ multiplex PCR, and the TCRdb table lists in-frame clones only, not all of them. The sample yields some 80,000 clones, 85% seen once. The source material was CD4+ or CD8+ T cells sorted from blood, sampled in a trial of the OX40 agonist ivuxolimab. These receptor sequences come from an adult with an advanced solid tumor such as melanoma, head and neck, liver or kidney cancer.

V and J are TRBV6-6 and TRBJ2-7; D is ambiguous. With 7 bases removed from V and 0 bases from J, the gap between germline ends came to 16 bases. CDR1 MNHNY and CDR2 SVGAGI come from the germline V gene (reference sequence). The CDR3 extends over 15 amino acids. The CDR3 here is CASTPESTSSYEQYF. As DNA, the CDR3 is TGTGCCAGCACCCCAGAATCTACGAGCTCCTACGAGCAGTACTTC.

This rearrangement joins TRBV19 to TRBJ2-3; D gene ambiguous. Germline lookup yields CDR1 LNHDA and CDR2 SQIVND (reference sequence). The V end lost 4 bases, the J end lost 4 bases, and 18 bases lay between the germline ends. The CDR3 runs to 16 residues. The CDR3 loop is CASSRSVVTGADTQYF. The CDR3 DNA follows: TGTGCCAGTAGTAGGTCTGTCGTCACTGGCGCAGATACGCAGTATTTT.

The CDR3 sequence is CASSSIISGGRFQYF. The CDR3 nucleotides read TGTGCCAGCAGCTCAATAATTAGCGGGGGAAGGTTTCAGTACTTC. The chain couples TRBV7-2 to TRBJ2-4, with 9 positions matching TRBD2. Trimming took 4 bases from V and 11 from J; bases not matched to a gene: 12. There are 15 residues in the CDR3. Germline-derived CDR1 and CDR2 are SGHTA and FQGNSA.

This chain connects TRBV9 to TRBJ2-1, with 8 bases lining up with TRBD2. Trimming cost V 5 bases and J 5 bases; bases outside gene matches: 12. Germline V gene data show CDR1 as SGDLS and CDR2 as YYNGEE. CDR3 length: 16 residues. The CDR3 region is CASRAERLATDNEQFF. The CDR3 nucleotides read TGTGCCAGCAGGGCAGAGCGACTAGCGACCGACAATGAGCAGTTCTTC.

The V call is TRBV7-2, the J call TRBJ2-7; unclear D gene. The germline V and J ends were trimmed by 5 bases and 0 bases, with 14 bases remaining between them. This CDR3 region has 15 residues. Germline CDR1 is SGHTA and CDR2 is FQGNSA. The CDR3 is CASSPGDPSSYEQYF. CDR3 DNA sequence: TGTGCCAGCAGCCCTGGTGACCCGAGCTCCTACGAGCAGTACTTC.

The chain carries TRBV9 and TRBJ2-1; D is undetermined. The ends were cut back, 0 bases at V and 0 bases at J, with 10 bases in the middle. Germline V gene sequence: CDR1 SGDLS, CDR2 YYNGEE. The CDR3 extends over 16 amino acids. In DNA, the CDR3 is TGTGCCAGCAGCGTAGGGTTCAGGAGCTCCTACAATGAGCAGTTCTTC. It translates to CASSVGFRSSYNEQFF.

The rearrangement uses TRBV5-1 and TRBJ2-7; unclear D gene. Between the trimmed V and J ends, which lost 2 bases and 6 bases, there was a span of 15 bases. The CDR3 spans 14 residues. Germline CDR1 reads SGHRS; CDR2 reads YFSETQ. The CDR3 nucleotides read TGCGCCAGCAGCTTTGGGCAGGATGCTTCCGAGCAGTACTTC. Translated, it gives CASSFGQDASEQYF.

The chain links TRBV13 to TRBJ2-6; no clear D. Germline V gives CDR1 PRHDT, CDR2 FYEKMQ (reference sequence). Deletions cut 4 bases from V and 4 bases from J, with 11 bases between. This CDR3 region has 15 residues. For the CDR3, the DNA is TGTGCCAGCAGCTCGGGTCCGGCCGGGGCCAACGTCCTGACTTTC. Amino acid sequence: CASSSGPAGANVLTF.

This chain links TRBV11-3 with TRBJ2-2; the D gene could be TRBD1 or TRBD2 (5 bases each). Trimming stripped 1 base from V and 6 bases from J, with 15 bases between. This CDR3 has 16 residues. Germline loops: CDR1 SGHNT, CDR2 YENEEA. DNA of the CDR3: TGTGCCAGCAGCTTAGTTTCGCATAGGGACGCCGGGGAGCTGTTTTTT. Protein: CASSLVSHRDAGELFF. Variable domain in full (rest from reference TRBV11-3 and TRBJ2-2): EAGVVQSPRYKIIEKKQPVAFWCNPISGHNTLYWYLQNLGQGPELLIRYENEEAVDDSQLPKDRFSAERLKGVDSTLKIQPAELGDSAVYLCASSLVSHRDAGELFFGEGSRLTVL.

This rearrangement joins TRBV7-3 to TRBJ2-1; 10 nucleotides align to TRBD2. The CDR3 runs 16 residues. Trimming removed 2 bases from V and 7 bases from J; junction bases left unmatched: 8. CDR1 and CDR2 (germline): SGHTA, FQGTGA. The CDR3 sequence: CASSLRASGGWNEQFF. The CDR3, as DNA: TGTGCCAGCAGCTTACGTGCTAGCGGGGGATGGAATGAGCAGTTCTTC.

This clone is a singleton in its sample. This chain connects TRBV6-1 to TRBJ1-5, with TRBD1 as a possible D gene (5 bases). Germline-derived CDR1 and CDR2 are MNHNS and SASEGT. The CDR3 is made up of 13 amino acids. V dropped 6 bases and J dropped 1 base, with 7 bases sitting between them. The DNA of the CDR3 is TGTGCCAGCAGGGACACAAGCAATCAGCCCCAGCATTTT. Translating gives CASRDTSNQPQHF.

The genes are TRBV4-2 and TRBJ2-2; maybe TRBD2 (5 bases). The CDR3 spans 15 residues. In germline, CDR1 is LGHNA, CDR2 YNFKEQ. The V and J ends lost 3 bases and 9 bases respectively, with 17 bases between them. CDR3: CASSHKEEPYRELFF. CDR3 DNA sequence: TGTGCCAGCAGCCACAAGGAGGAGCCGTACCGGGAGCTGTTTTTT.

This rearrangement joins TRBV18 to TRBJ2-6; D possibly corresponds to TRBD1 (5 bases). The CDR3 sequence is 15 residues long. Germline CDR1 and CDR2: KGHSH and LQKENI. V lost 3 bases and J 3 bases, leaving 9 bases between the germline ends. Written as DNA, the CDR3 is TGTGCCAGCTCACCCTCCCAGGGTGGGGCCAACGTCCTGACTTTC. Translation: CASSPSQGGANVLTF.

The chain employs TRBV9 and TRBJ2-1; 9 nucleotides align to TRBD2. The CDR3 consists of 15 residues. V trimming: 3 bases; J trimming: 5 bases; junction bases outside the gene matches: 6. Germline CDR1 and CDR2: SGDLS and YYNGEE. CDR3: CASSGGLARNNEQFF. Here the CDR3 DNA reads TGTGCCAGCAGCGGGGGACTAGCTCGGAACAATGAGCAGTTCTTC.

For the CDR3, the DNA is TGTGCCAGCAGCATAGAGGGGACTACCATCACCCAGTACTTC. Protein product: CASSIEGTTITQYF. V gene TRBV7-2 combines with J gene TRBJ2-5, with TRBD2 matching over 7 bases. The CDR3 totals 14 residues. The V gene end was trimmed by 5 bases and the J gene end by 8 bases; junction bases not matched to a gene: 11. The germline V gene has CDR1 SGHTA and CDR2 FQGNSA.

There are a few counts of this clone. The chain links TRBV18 to TRBJ2-1, with 8 bases fitting TRBD1. This CDR3 has 15 residues. Losses at the gene ends were 4 bases for V and 6 bases for J; bases not matched to a gene: 8. The germline V gene encodes CDR1 KGHSH and CDR2 LQKENI. CDR3 DNA: TGTGCCAGCTCACGATCGGACAGGGAAGGCAATGAGCAGTTCTTC. It is translated as CASSRSDREGNEQFF. The entire variable domain, with the rest obtained from reference TRBV18 and TRBJ2-1, is as follows: NAGVMQNPRHLVRRRGQEARLRCSPMKGHSHVYWYRQLPEEGLKFMVYLQKENIIDESGMPKERFSAEFPKEGPSILRIQQVVRGDSAAYFCASSRSDREGNEQFFGPGTRLTVL.

Here the CDR3 DNA reads TGTGCCAGCAGCTTAGCCGAGGGTAGCAATCAGCCCCAGCATTTT. Translated: CASSLAEGSNQPQHF. The V gene is TRBV7-9, the J gene TRBJ1-5; D is unresolved. The CDR3 covers 15 residues. CDR1 and CDR2 from the germline V gene are SEHNR and FQNEAQ (reference sequence). V lost 0 bases and J 0 bases, leaving 6 bases between the germline ends.

V usage is TRBV6-5 and J usage is TRBJ1-3; a weak D match, TRBD1 (6 bases). The CDR3 is made up of 13 amino acids. With 5 bases removed from V and 6 bases from J, the gap between germline ends came to 11 bases. The V gene's germline CDR1 is MNHEY and CDR2 SVGAGI. CDR3 sequence (DNA): TGTGCCAGCAGTCGACAGGACTTAAACACCATATATTTT. Its protein is CASSRQDLNTIYF.

This rearrangement joins TRBV7-6 to TRBJ1-2, with a tentative D call TRBD1 (6 bases). This CDR3 comprises 14 residues. The ends were cut back, 3 bases at V and 6 bases at J, with 14 bases in the middle. Germline V gives CDR1 SGHVS, CDR2 FNYEAQ. As DNA, the CDR3 is TGTGCCAGCAGCTTGGGCGTGGCAGGGGATGGCTACACCTTC. Its translation: CASSLGVAGDGYTF.

The CDR3 DNA reads as TGTGCCAGCAGTTTCCTAGCGGGGGGCTATGAGCAGTTCTTC. Translation gives CASSFLAGGYEQFF. The chain joins TRBV27 to TRBJ2-1; 11 bases align to TRBD2. V lost 3 bases to trimming and J lost 8 bases; unmatched junction nucleotides: 3. This CDR3 is 14 amino acids long. CDR1 and CDR2 (germline): MNHEY, SMNVEV (reference sequence).

The V call is TRBV10-3, the J call TRBJ1-2; D is unresolved. The CDR3 has 15 amino acids. The V end lost 0 bases, the J end lost 4 bases, and 12 bases lay between the germline ends. CDR1 and CDR2 from the germline V gene are ENHRY and SYGVKD. CDR3 amino acids: CAISESVTTTYGYTF. The CDR3 DNA sequence: TGTGCCATCAGTGAGTCTGTTACAACGACCTATGGCTACACCTTC.

V gene TRBV4-3 combines with J gene TRBJ2-3; D is uncertain. Germline V gene data show CDR1 as LGHNA and CDR2 as YSLEER. This CDR3 region has 13 residues. V dropped 0 bases and J dropped 6 bases, with 7 bases sitting between them. The CDR3 DNA reads as TGCGCCAGCAGCCAAGAACAACAGGATACGCAGTATTTT. Translated: CASSQEQQDTQYF.

This chain joins TRBV6-1 and TRBJ1-2, with D possibly TRBD1 on 5 matching bases. The V gene's germline CDR1 is MNHNS and CDR2 SASEGT. V was pared by 5 bases and J by 7 bases, with 14 bases between. CDR3 length: 13 residues. The CDR3 protein is CASSTQGGGGYTF. CDR3 nucleotide sequence: TGTGCCAGCAGTACGCAGGGCGGAGGTGGCTACACCTTC.

The chain is built from TRBV7-3 and TRBJ2-2; D is possibly TRBD2 (6 bases). CDR3 length: 15 amino acids. Trimming cost V 0 bases and J 2 bases, with 7 bases left between them. Germline CDR1 SGHTA, CDR2 FQGTGA. The CDR3 is CASSLTGGNTGELFF. In nucleotides, the CDR3 is TGTGCCAGCAGCTTAACCGGGGGTAACACCGGGGAGCTGTTTTTT. Supplemented by reference TRBV7-3 and TRBJ2-2, the full variable domain reads GAGVSQTPSNKVTEKGKYVELRCDPISGHTALYWYRQSLGQGPEFLIYFQGTGAADDSGLPNDRFFAVRPEGSVSTLKIQRTERGDSAVYLCASSLTGGNTGELFFGEGSRLTVL.

The sample holds a few counts of this clone. The chain couples TRBV7-9 to TRBJ1-2, with no clear D. Germline V gene sequence: CDR1 SEHNR, CDR2 FQNEAQ (reference sequence). The V end lost 2 bases, the J end lost 3 bases, and 7 bases lay between the germline ends. There are 13 residues in the CDR3. This chain's CDR3 is CASSLSFHYGYTF. The CDR3 bases are TGTGCCAGCAGCTTATCCTTTCACTATGGCTACACCTTC.